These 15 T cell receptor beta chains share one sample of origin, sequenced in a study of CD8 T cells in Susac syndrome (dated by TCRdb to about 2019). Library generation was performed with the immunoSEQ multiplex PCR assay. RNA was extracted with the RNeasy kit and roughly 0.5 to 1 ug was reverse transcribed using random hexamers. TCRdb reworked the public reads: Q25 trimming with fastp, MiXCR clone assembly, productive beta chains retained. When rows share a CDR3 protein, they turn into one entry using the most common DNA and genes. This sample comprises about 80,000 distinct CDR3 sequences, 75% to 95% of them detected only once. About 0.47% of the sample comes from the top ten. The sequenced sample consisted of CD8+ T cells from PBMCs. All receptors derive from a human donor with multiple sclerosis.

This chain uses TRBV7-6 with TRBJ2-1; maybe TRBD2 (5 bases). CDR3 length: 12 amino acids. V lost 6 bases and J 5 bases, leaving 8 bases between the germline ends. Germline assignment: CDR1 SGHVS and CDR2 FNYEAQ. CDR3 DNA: TGTGCCAGCAGGGACTTCCACAATGAGCAGTTCTTC. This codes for CASRDFHNEQFF.

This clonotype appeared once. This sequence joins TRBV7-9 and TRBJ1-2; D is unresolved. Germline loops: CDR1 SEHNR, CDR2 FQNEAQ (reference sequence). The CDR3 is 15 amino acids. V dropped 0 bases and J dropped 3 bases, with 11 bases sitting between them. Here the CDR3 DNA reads TGTGCCAGCAGCTTAGCGCCCAACGTATACTATGGCTACACCTTC. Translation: CASSLAPNVYYGYTF.

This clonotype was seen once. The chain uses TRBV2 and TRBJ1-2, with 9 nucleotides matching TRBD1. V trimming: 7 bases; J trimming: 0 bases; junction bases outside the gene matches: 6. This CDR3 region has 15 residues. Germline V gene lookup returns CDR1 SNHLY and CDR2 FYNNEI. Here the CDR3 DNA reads TGTGCCAGCACCGCGGGGACAGGGCCTAACTATGGCTACACCTTC. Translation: CASTAGTGPNYGYTF. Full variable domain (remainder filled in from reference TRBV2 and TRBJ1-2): EPEVTQTPSHQVTQMGQEVILRCVPISNHLYFYWYRQILGQKVEFLVSFYNNEISEKSEIFDDQFSVERPDGSNFTLKIRSTKLEDSAMYFCASTAGTGPNYGYTFGSGTRLTVV.

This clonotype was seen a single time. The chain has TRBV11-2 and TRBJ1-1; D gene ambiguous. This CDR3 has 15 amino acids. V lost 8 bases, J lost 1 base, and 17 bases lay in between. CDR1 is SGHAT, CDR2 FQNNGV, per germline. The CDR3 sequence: CASGVGGLANTEAFF. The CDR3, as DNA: TGTGCCAGCGGCGTAGGAGGCTTGGCGAACACTGAAGCTTTCTTT.

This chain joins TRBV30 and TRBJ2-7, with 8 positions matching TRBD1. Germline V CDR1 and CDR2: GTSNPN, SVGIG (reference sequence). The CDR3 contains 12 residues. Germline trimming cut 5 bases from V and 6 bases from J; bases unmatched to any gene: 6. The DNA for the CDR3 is TGTGCCTGGGATCAGGGGGCTGGCGAGCAGTACTTC. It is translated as CAWDQGAGEQYF.

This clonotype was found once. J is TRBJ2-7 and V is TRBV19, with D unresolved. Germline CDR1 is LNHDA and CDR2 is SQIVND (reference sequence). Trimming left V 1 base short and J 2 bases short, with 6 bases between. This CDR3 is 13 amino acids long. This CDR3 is CASSIGSAYEQYF. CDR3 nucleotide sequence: TGTGCCAGTAGTATAGGCAGCGCCTACGAGCAGTACTTC.

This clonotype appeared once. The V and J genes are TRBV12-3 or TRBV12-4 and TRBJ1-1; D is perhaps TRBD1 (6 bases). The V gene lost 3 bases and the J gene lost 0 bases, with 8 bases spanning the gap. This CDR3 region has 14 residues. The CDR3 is CASSFTGMNTEAFF. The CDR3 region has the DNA TGTGCCAGCAGTTTTACAGGGATGAACACTGAAGCTTTCTTT.

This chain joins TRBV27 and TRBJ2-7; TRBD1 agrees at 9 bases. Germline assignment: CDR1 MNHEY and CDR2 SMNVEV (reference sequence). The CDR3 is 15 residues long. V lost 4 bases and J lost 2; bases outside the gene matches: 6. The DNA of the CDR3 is TGTGCCAGCAGTTCGTCGGGACAGGGACCCTACGAGCAGTACTTC. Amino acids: CASSSSGQGPYEQYF.

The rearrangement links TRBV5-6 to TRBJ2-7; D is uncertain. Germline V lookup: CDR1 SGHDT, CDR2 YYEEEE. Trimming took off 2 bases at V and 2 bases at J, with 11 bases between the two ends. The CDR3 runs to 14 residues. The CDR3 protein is CASSFRSPTYEQYF. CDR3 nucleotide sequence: TGTGCCAGCAGCTTCCGTTCCCCCACCTACGAGCAGTACTTC.

The CDR3 reads CASSPPRGVAYNEQFF. CDR3 in DNA: TGTGCCAGCTCACCACCGCGGGGCGTCGCCTACAATGAGCAGTTCTTC. The V call is TRBV18, the J call TRBJ2-1; a possible D gene is TRBD2 (6 bases). Germline V gene sequence: CDR1 KGHSH, CDR2 LQKENI. This CDR3 region has 16 residues. The V end was cut by 0 bases, the J end by 2 bases, with 11 bases between.

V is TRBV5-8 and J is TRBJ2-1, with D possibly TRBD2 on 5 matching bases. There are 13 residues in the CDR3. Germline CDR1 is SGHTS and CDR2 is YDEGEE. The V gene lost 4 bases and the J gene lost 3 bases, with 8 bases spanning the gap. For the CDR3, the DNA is TGTGCCAGCAGCCTCCGGGACTACAATGAGCAGTTCTTC. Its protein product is CASSLRDYNEQFF.

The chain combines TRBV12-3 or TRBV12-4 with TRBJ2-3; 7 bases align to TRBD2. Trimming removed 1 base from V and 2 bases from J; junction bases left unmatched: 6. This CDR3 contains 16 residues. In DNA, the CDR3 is TGTGCCAGCAGTTTAGGTGTAGCGGGCTACACAGATACGCAGTATTTT. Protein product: CASSLGVAGYTDTQYF.

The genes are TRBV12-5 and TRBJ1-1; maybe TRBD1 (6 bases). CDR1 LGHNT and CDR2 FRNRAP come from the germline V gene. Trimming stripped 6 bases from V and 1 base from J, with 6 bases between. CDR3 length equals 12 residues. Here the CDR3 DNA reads TGTGCTAGTGGACAGGGGAACACTGAAGCTTTCTTT. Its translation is CASGQGNTEAFF.

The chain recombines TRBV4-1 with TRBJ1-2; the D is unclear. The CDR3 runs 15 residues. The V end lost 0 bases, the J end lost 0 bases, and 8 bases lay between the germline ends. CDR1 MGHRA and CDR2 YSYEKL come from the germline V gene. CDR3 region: CASSQDDTPNYGYTF. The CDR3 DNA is TGCGCCAGCAGCCAAGATGACACCCCTAACTATGGCTACACCTTC.

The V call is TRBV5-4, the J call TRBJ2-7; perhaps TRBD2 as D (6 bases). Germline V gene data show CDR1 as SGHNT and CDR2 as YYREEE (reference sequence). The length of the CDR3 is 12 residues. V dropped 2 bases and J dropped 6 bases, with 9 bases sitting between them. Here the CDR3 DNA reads TGTGCCAGCAGCTTAGAGGGAGGCGAGCAGTACTTC. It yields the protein CASSLEGGEQYF. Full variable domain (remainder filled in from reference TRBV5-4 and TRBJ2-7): ETGVTQSPTHLIKTRGQQVTLRCSSQSGHNTVSWYQQALGQGPQFIFQYYREEENGRGNFPPRFSGLQFPNYSSELNVNALELDDSALYLCASSLEGGEQYFGPGTRLTVT.